The TCR beta chain under discussion was sequenced for a study of blood T cells in healthy people across ages. A second roughly 6 to 12 cycle PCR used barcoded and J-beta primers. TCRdb reprocessed the 5' RACE reads via MiXCR and lists one record per CDR3 protein. This sample has hundreds of thousands of distinct CDR3 sequences, with about 54% found just once. The germline V and J ends were trimmed by 4 bases and 2 bases, with 12 bases remaining between them. This CDR3 spans 13 amino acids. Germline CDR1 and CDR2: DFQATT and SNEGSKA (reference sequence). This chain uses TRBV20-1 with TRBJ2-7; D is possibly TRBD1 (5 bases). The receptor's source is a man between 60 and 75 years old in good health. The specimen sequenced was blood. The DNA of the CDR3 is TGCAGTGCTATCGGGCAGGGAACCTACGAGCAGTACTTC. Amino acids: CSAIGQGTYEQYF.